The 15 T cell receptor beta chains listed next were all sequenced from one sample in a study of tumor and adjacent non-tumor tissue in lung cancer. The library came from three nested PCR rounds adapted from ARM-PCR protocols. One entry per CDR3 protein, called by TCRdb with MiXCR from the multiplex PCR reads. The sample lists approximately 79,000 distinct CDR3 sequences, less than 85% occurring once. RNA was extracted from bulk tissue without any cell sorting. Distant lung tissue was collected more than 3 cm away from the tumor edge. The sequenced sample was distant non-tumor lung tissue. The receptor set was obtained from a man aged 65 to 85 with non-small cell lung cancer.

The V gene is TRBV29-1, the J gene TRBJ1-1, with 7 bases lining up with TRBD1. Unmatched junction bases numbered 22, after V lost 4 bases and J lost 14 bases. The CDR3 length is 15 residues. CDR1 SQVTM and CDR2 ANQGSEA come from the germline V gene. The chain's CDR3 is CSVGGDSGLKNGAFF. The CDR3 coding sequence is TGCAGCGTTGGGGGGGACAGTGGGTTAAAAAATGGGGCCTTCTTT.

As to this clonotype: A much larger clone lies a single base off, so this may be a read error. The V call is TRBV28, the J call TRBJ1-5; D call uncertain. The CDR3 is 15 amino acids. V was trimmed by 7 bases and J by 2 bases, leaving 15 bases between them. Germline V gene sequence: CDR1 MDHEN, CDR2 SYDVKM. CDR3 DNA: TGTGCCAGCAATCCCTCGACGGGCGGCAATCAGCCCCAGCATTTT. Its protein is CASNPSTGGNQPQHF.

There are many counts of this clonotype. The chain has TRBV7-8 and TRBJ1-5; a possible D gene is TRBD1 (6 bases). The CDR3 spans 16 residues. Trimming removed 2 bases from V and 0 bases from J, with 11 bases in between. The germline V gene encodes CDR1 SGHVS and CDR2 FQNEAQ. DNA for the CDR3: TGTGCCAGCAGCTTAACCGGACAGTATAGCAATCAGCCCCAGCATTTT. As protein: CASSLTGQYSNQPQHF.

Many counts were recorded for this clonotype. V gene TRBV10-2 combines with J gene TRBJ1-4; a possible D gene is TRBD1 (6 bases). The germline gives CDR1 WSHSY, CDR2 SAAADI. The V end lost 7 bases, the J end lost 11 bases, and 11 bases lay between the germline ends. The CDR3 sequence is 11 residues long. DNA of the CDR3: TGCGCCAGCACCCTAGGGGGGAAACTGTTTTTT. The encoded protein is CASTLGGKLFF.

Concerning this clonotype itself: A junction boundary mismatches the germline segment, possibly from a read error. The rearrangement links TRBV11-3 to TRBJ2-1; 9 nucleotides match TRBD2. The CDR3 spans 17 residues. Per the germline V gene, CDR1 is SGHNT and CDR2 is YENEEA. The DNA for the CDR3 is TGTGCCAGCAGCTTACGCCTCTTAGCGGGAGATAGAGATGAGCAATTCTTC. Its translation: CASSLRLLAGDRDEQFF.

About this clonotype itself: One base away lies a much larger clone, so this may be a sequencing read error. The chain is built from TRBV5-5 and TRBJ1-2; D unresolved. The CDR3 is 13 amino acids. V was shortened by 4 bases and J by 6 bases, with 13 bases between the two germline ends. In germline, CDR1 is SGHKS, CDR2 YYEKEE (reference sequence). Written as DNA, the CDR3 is TGTGCCAGCAGCATAACACCAGACCATGGCTACACCTTC. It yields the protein CASSITPDHGYTF. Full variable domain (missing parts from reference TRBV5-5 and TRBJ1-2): DAGVTQSPTHLIKTRGQQVTLRCSPISGHKSVSWYQQVLGQGPQFIFQYYEKEERGRGNFPDRFSARQFPNYSSELNVNALLLGDSALYLCASSITPDHGYTFGSGTRLTVV.

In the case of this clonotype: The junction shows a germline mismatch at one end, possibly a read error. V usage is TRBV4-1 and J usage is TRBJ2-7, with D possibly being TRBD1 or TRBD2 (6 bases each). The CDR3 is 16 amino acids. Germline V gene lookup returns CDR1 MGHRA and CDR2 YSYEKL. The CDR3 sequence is CASSRTLTGEGDEHNF. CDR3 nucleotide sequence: TGCGCCAGCAGCCGGACATTAACGGGAGAGGGGGACGAGCATAACTTC.

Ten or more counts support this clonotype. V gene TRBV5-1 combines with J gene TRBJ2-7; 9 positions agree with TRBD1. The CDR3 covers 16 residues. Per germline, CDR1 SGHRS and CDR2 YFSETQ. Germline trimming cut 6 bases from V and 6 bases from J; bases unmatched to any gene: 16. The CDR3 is CASKKTGGSEAGEQYF. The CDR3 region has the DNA TGCGCCAGCAAAAAGACAGGGGGATCTGAAGCGGGCGAGCAGTACTTC.

CDR3 amino acids: CAGSSREMTYEQYF. In DNA form, the CDR3 reads TGTGCCGGTAGCTCCAGGGAAATGACCTACGAGCAGTACTTC. The chain carries TRBV11-1 and TRBJ2-7; tentatively, D is TRBD1 (5 bases). The ends were cut back, 11 bases at V and 2 bases at J, with 19 bases in the middle. CDR1 SGHAT and CDR2 FQDESV come from the germline V gene (reference sequence). The CDR3 contains 14 residues.

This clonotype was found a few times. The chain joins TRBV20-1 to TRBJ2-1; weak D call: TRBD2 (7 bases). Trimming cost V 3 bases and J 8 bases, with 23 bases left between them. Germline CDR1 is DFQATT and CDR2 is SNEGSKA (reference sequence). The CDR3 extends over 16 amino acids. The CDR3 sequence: CSASRGGHLFGDEQFF. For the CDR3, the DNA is TGCAGTGCTAGTCGCGGGGGCCACCTCTTTGGCGATGAGCAGTTCTTC.

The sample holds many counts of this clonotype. The CDR3 reads CSVEAGGKDTQYF. The DNA for the CDR3 is TGCAGCGTTGAGGCGGGGGGAAAAGATACGCAGTATTTT. The chain has TRBV29-1 and TRBJ2-3, with 8 bases that match TRBD2. V lost 3 bases, J lost 5 bases, and 4 bases stayed unmatched. The V gene's germline CDR1 is SQVTM and CDR2 ANQGSEA. The length of the CDR3 is 13 residues.

In DNA, the CDR3 is TGCAGTGCTAGGAGTCTTCCCGGGAATGGGATAGATACGCAGTATTTT. It specifies CSARSLPGNGIDTQYF. The gene calls are TRBV20-1 and TRBJ2-3; a weak D match, TRBD2 (5 bases). CDR1 and CDR2 from the germline V gene are DFQATT and SNEGSKA (reference sequence). V lost 3 bases, J lost 5 bases, and 21 bases lay in between. This CDR3 region has 16 residues.

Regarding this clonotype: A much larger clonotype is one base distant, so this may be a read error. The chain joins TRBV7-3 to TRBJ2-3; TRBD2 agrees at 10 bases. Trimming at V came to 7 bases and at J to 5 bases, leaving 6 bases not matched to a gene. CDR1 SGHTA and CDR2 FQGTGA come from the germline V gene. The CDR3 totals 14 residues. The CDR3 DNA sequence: TGTGCCAGCACAATAGCGGGGGGCATAGATACGCAGTATTTT. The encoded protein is CASTIAGGIDTQYF.

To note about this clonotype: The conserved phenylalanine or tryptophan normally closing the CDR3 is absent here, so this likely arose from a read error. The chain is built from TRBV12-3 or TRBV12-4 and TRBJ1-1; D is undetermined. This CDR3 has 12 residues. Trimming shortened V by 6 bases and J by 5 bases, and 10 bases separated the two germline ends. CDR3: CASSGSPTEAFL. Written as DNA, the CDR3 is TGTGCCAGCAGCGGTTCCCCGACTGAAGCTTTCCTA.

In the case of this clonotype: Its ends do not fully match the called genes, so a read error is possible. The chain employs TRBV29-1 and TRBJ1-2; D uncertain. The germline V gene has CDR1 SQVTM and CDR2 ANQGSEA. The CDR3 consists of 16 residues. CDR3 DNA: TGCGGCGTTGTCCCCTATGAATCCTCGGGAGAAGATAGCTACACCTTC. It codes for CGVVPYESSGEDSYTF.